This record concerns one TCR beta chain sequence. The antigen is unknown. Primers: 60 Vbeta forward and 13 Jbeta reverse. TCRdb keeps only in-frame clones here, not all; method: immunoSEQ multiplex PCR. This sample has 90,000 to 100,000 clones, with about 74% found just once. The sample belongs to a study of cytomegalovirus exposure and HLA in healthy donors. General study findings and limits: Fewer N-insertions than the roughly 700-donor mean were reportedly shown by an Asian-associated ancestry cluster in a later analysis. In a later analysis, common viral pathogens appeared linked to several of the most significant clusters. Three of the chains that were CMV-associated were confirmed in vitro to be specific for CMV antigens. Immune exposure information comprised only CMV serostatus.

Germline V lookup: CDR1 MDHEN, CDR2 SYDVKM. V gave up 5 bases and J gave up 1 base, with 17 bases separating them. The CDR3 runs to 17 residues. The rearrangement joins TRBV28 to TRBJ1-4; tentatively, D is TRBD1 (6 bases). The sequenced material came from PBMCs. This clonotype originated in a female donor in good health and CMV-seronegative. The CDR3 DNA follows: TGTGCCAGCAGTCACAGGGTCGGCTTAGGAACTAATGAAAAACTGTTTTTT. Protein product: CASSHRVGLGTNEKLFF. Using reference TRBV28 and TRBJ1-4 for the parts outside the CDR3, the full variable domain is DVKVTQSSRYLVKRTGEKVFLECVQDMDHENMFWYRQDPGLGLRLIYFSYDVKMKEKGDIPEGYSVSREKKERFSLILESASTNQTSMYLCASSHRVGLGTNEKLFFGSGTQLSVL.